This T cell receptor beta chain was documented in a study of tumor and adjacent non-tumor tissue in lung cancer. General study points: Higher tumor TCR diversity was associated with shorter survival. Tumor tissue had significantly higher TCR diversity than normal lung. In normal lung, the top 100 clones were significantly more dominant than in tumor.

TCRbeta libraries were built with three rounds of nested PCR, modified from ARM-PCR. TCRdb ran MiXCR on the multiplex PCR reads and lists one entry per CDR3 protein. The table lists around 71,000 distinct CDR3 sequences, 55% to 75% of them singletons. As for this clonotype: The target antigen is unknown. One end of the junction does not line up with germline, which may come from a read error.

No cell sorting was done before RNA was extracted from the tissue. This CDR3 spans 14 amino acids. The V gene's germline CDR1 is SGHAT and CDR2 FQDESV (reference sequence). Sequenced: lung tumor tissue. This clonotype was sampled from a woman between 40 and 55 years old with non-small cell lung cancer. V gene TRBV11-1 combines with J gene TRBJ2-7; unclear D gene. The CDR3 nucleotides read TGTGCCAGCAGCTTTATGCTCGGCAATTACGAGCGGTACTTC. Protein product: CASSFMLGNYERYF. The whole variable domain, filled in from reference TRBV11-1 and TRBJ2-7, reads EAEVAQSPRYKITEKSQAVAFWCDPISGHATLYWYRQILGQGPELLVQFQDESVVDDSQLPKDRFSAERLKGVDSTLKIQPAELGDSAMYLCASSFMLGNYERYFGPGTRLTVT.